The sequence of this TCR beta chain was determined in a study of T cell responses to AZD1222 COVID-19 vaccine. Turning to this clone: The antigen is unknown.

Per germline, CDR1 KGHDR and CDR2 SFDVKD. V was clipped by 2 bases and J by 1 base; unmatched bases: 7. This CDR3 is built from 18 residues. Findings of the study overall: Unmutated variant regions are reportedly targeted by nearly half of spike-specific TCRs. The donors showed a predominance of white British ancestry and of females, with possible underestimation of clonal diversity. The repertoires were collected only after the peak T cell response.

Clones were sequenced by immunoSEQ multiplex PCR, and TCRdb holds only the in-frame ones, with some missing. The sample lists about 150,000 clones; roughly nine tenths were seen once. The TCR originated in an adult who received the AZD1222 COVID-19 vaccine. The J gene is TRBJ2-7, the V gene TRBV24-1; 13 bases align to TRBD2. The sample was peripheral blood, taken 28 days after the second AZD1222 dose. The CDR3 protein is CATSDSGTSGIGSYEQYF. The CDR3 DNA sequence: TGTGCCACCAGTGATTCCGGGACTAGCGGGATTGGTTCCTACGAGCAGTACTTC.